This TCR beta chain was obtained from a study of OX40 agonist ivuxolimab in advanced cancers. Background on the study: Every patient in dose escalation had hepatocellular carcinoma, melanoma, renal cell or head and neck cancer.

Libraries were prepared by immunoSEQ multiplex PCR; TCRdb keeps only in-frame clonotypes and omits some of them. Here the sample spans approximately 30,000 clones, 82% being singletons. Per the germline V gene, CDR1 is SGHAT and CDR2 is FQNNGV. Trimming cost V 0 bases and J 0 bases, with 12 bases left between them. CDR3 length equals 16 residues. The input for sequencing was CD4+ or CD8+ T cells sorted from blood, taken in a trial of the OX40 agonist ivuxolimab. The chain couples TRBV11-2 to TRBJ2-7, with D unresolved. The TCR originated in an adult with an advanced solid tumor such as melanoma, head and neck, liver or kidney cancer. The CDR3 sequence is CASSLDRPRRSYEQYF. CDR3 nucleotide sequence: TGTGCCAGCAGCTTAGATCGGCCACGGCGCTCCTACGAGCAGTACTTC.